This T cell receptor beta chain came from a study of shared clonotypes between healthy human individuals. Study findings and constraints: An anticipated effect of sequencing depth on clonotype sharing among donors was recognized.

On this clone itself: The target antigen is unknown.

Every subset's genomic DNA went evenly onto several immunoSEQ plates. TCRdb's copy holds only in-frame clones and misses some; the assay was immunoSEQ multiplex PCR. The sample has about 2.4 million clones, 90% to 95% seen once. CDR1 is SGDLS and CDR2 is YYNGEE in the germline V gene. The V end lost 4 bases, the J end lost 4 bases, and 18 bases lay between the germline ends. This CDR3 is built from 16 residues. This receptor was obtained from a man younger than 30 in good health. Some clones in this sample may be carry-over from other donors' samples. This rearrangement joins TRBV9 to TRBJ1-3; D might be TRBD1 (5 bases). Material for sequencing was naive CD4+ T cells from PBMCs. This sample's subset: CD45RA+ positively selected. The DNA for the CDR3 is TGTGCCAGCAGCCCCCTTCGGGGCGCACGGGGAAACACCATATATTTT. Translation gives CASSPLRGARGNTIYF. Based on the CDR3 plus reference TRBV9 and TRBJ1-3, the full variable domain is DSGVTQTPKHLITATGQRVTLRCSPRSGDLSVYWYQQSLDQGLQFLIQYYNGEERAKGNILERFSAQQFPDLHSELNLSSLELGDSALYFCASSPLRGARGNTIYFGEGSWLTVV.